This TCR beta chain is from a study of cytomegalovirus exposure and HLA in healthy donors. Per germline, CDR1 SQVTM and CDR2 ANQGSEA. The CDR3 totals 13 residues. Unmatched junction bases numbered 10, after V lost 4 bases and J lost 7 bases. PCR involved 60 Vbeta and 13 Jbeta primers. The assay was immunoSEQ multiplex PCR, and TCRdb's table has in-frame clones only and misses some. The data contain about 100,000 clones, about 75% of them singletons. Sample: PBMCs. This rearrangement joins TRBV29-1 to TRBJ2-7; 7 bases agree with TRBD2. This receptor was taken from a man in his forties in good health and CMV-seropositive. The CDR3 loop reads CSVGGGDQGEQYF. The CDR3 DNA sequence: TGCAGCGTTGGGGGGGGAGACCAGGGAGAGCAGTACTTC.